The T cell receptor (beta chain) described here comes from a study of monozygotic twins with inflammatory bowel disease. One entry per CDR3 protein, without DNA, is what TCRdb gives after re-calling the 5' RACE reads. Its table records nearly 450,000 distinct CDR3 sequences. The CDR3 spans 16 residues. CDR1 MNHEY and CDR2 SVGEGT come from the germline V gene. Per donor, 2.5 to 3 ml of blood was collected and frozen. After skipping T cell sorting, the authors isolated total RNA from whole blood. Sequencing input: blood. The sequence derives from a human donor with ulcerative colitis or Crohn's disease, or a healthy co-twin of an affected twin (not recorded which). J is TRBJ1-1 and V is TRBV6-2 or TRBV6-3; the TCRdb D gene call, TRBD1, has no DNA to confirm it. The CDR3 protein is CASSYSPGQLNTEAFF.